This entry is about one TCR beta chain. The antigen it recognizes is unknown. It has no much larger one-base neighbor in the sample; base qualities were not kept. V and J are truncated by 2 bases and 7 bases respectively, leaving an intervening sequence of 15 bases. The germline V gene (reference sequence) yields MNHEY for CDR1 and SMNVEV for CDR2. Taken from cysteine to phenylalanine, the CDR3 has 16 residues. The CDR3 DNA has 48 bases and is translated from base 1. The immunoSEQ Assay, a bias-controlled multiplex PCR, was used to amplify TCRbeta CDR3 regions from genomic DNA. The paper's processing steps were these. The number of nucleated cells in each sample was estimated from the amplification of reference gene primers within the assay. To quantify the absolute abundance of each unique TCRbeta CDR3 rearrangement, sequence reads were collapsed and filtered. For each sample, productive Simpson clonality was calculated by taking the square root of Simpson's diversity index across productive rearrangements. The table was pulled from immuneACCESS by TCRdb, which kept in-frame rearrangements only. Such tables lose some clones; where checked, under half of the loss comes from unresolved V genes, and the rest has no known cause. V and J calls plus clone size are reproduced from that table; the DNA served to infer D and trimming. Here the sample has about 200,000 clones; about three quarters occur a single time. The top ten clones comprise 5.5% of the sample.

This entry belongs to a study of blood T cell repertoires in COVID-19 (dated by TCRdb to 2019 to 2021). In terms of the full investigation: Samples from collaborators originated in the United States, Italy and Spain and spanned both the acute and convalescent phases of COVID-19. Where available, HLA class I and class II types were obtained from metadata supplied by the sample provider rather than from assay-based typing. The samples were drawn from the first 160 participants of the ongoing ImmuneRACE study and from 950 to 1,500 subjects provided by 6 global collaborators. Deeply sampled blood TCRbeta repertoires from subjects exposed to, actively infected with, or recovered from COVID-19 were included in the dataset. The prospective study material was composed of cDNA or gDNA derived from T cells, B-cell-depleted T cells, or PBMCs. The repertoires were released in a freely available public database meant as a resource for research on the immune response to SARS-CoV-2. A de-identified subject ID, COVID-19 status, age in years and sex were almost always included in the sample metadata. What the work shows at the level of the full study, not this receptor alone: The quantity of clinical and demographic metadata differed by source and by participant and was supplied without curation.

Whole blood was collected in K2EDTA tubes by collaborating institutions according to the institutions' own protocols. Collaborator samples were shipped for TCRbeta analysis as frozen whole blood, isolated PBMCs, or DNA extracted from either sample type. The chain is made from TRBV27 and TRBJ1-6; TRBD1 is a possible D gene, resting on 6 matching bases. The sample consisted of peripheral blood. The receptor was derived from a woman between 65 and 79 years old with acute or convalescent COVID-19. The DNA sequence is TGTGCCAGCAGTTTAGCACAGGGTACGGGGAATTCACCCCTCCACTTT. Translated, this gives CASSLAQGTGNSPLHF.